One and the same sample provided the 14 T cell receptor beta chains below, sequenced in a study of T cells in tuberculosis. Profiled with immunoSEQ multiplex PCR; TCRdb holds only in-frame clones, not every one. The table lists 85,000 to 100,000 clones, more than 75% of them singletons, with less than 2.5% in the top ten. Sorting used thawed, overnight-rested PBMC stained with anti-CD3, a viability dye and GMM-loaded CD1B tetramer. CD1B tetramers were loaded with Rhodococcus equi-derived C32 glucose monomycolate. The specimen sequenced was CD1b-GMM tetramer-negative cells sorted from PBMCs. The source is an adult woman with latent tuberculosis.

The chain recombines TRBV6-1 with TRBJ2-7, with TRBD1 as a possible D gene (6 bases). The CDR3 spans 14 residues. Per the germline V gene, CDR1 is MNHNS and CDR2 is SASEGT. V dropped 6 bases and J dropped 3 bases, with 15 bases sitting between them. DNA of the CDR3: TGTGCCAGCAGGAGACAGGTCGAACACTACGAGCAGTACTTC. This codes for CASRRQVEHYEQYF.

This rearrangement joins TRBV18 to TRBJ2-5; D may be TRBD1 (5 bases). Germline V gene lookup returns CDR1 KGHSH and CDR2 LQKENI. Trimming took 1 base from V and 2 from J, leaving 14 bases between them. This CDR3 has 16 amino acids. The CDR3 protein is CASSPLYRRYQETQYF. The DNA of the CDR3 is TGTGCCAGCTCACCACTTTACAGGAGATATCAAGAGACCCAGTACTTC.

The J gene is TRBJ2-3, the V gene TRBV7-9, with TRBD1 identical over 7 bases. The J segment lost 2 bases and the V segment lost 5 bases, leaving 7 bases of the junction unmatched. The CDR3 totals 15 residues. Germline assignment: CDR1 SEHNR and CDR2 FQNEAQ (reference sequence). In nucleotides, the CDR3 is TGTGCCAGCAGCCGAGGGGACAGCCCCACAGATACGCAGTATTTT. Translation gives CASSRGDSPTDTQYF.

Concerning this clone: Compared with germline, one end of the junction differs, possibly owing to a read error. J is TRBJ2-2 and V is TRBV11-2; tentatively, D is TRBD2 (5 bases). CDR3 length: 15 amino acids. CDR1 and CDR2 from the germline V gene are SGHAT and FQNNGV. The CDR3: CASSLQRQNAGELFF. The CDR3 coding sequence is TGTGCCAGCAGCTTACAGCGGCAGAACGCCGGGGAGCTGTTTTTT.

The V gene is TRBV30, the J gene TRBJ1-5; D is ambiguous. Germline V gives CDR1 GTSNPN, CDR2 SVGIG (reference sequence). V gave up 6 bases and J gave up 1 base, with 16 bases separating them. The CDR3 consists of 15 residues. The CDR3 DNA reads TGTGCCTGTAGCATTGAGGGTGTAAGCAATCAGCCCCAGCATTTT. Its protein product is CACSIEGVSNQPQHF.

This chain links TRBV7-2 with TRBJ2-3; 7 bases fit TRBD1. The CDR3 runs 12 residues. With V trimmed by 8 bases and J by 2 bases, 1 base remained unmatched. CDR1 is SGHTA, CDR2 FQGNSA, per germline. CDR3 DNA sequence: TGTGCCAGCGGGACAGTCACAGATACGCAGTATTTT. Its translation is CASGTVTDTQYF.

This chain connects TRBV7-9 to TRBJ1-2; tentative D call: TRBD1 (6 bases). Per the germline V gene, CDR1 is SEHNR and CDR2 is FQNEAQ (reference sequence). V shed 2 bases and J shed 0 bases, with 10 bases lying between them. The CDR3 sequence is 15 residues long. This CDR3 is CASSLFRGANYGYTF. CDR3 sequence (DNA): TGTGCCAGCAGCTTATTCAGGGGAGCTAACTATGGCTACACCTTC.

The V call is TRBV4-1, the J call TRBJ2-5; TRBD2 matches 13 bases. The CDR3 loop spans 17 amino acids. The germline gives CDR1 MGHRA, CDR2 YSYEKL. The V segment lost 1 base and the J segment 0 bases; nucleotides outside the gene matches: 2. The CDR3 nucleotides read TGCGCCAGCAGCCAAGTACTAGCGGGGGGGTACCAAGAGACCCAGTACTTC. It yields the protein CASSQVLAGGYQETQYF.

CDR3 region: CASSLMASQQETQYF. CDR3 bases: TGCGCCAGCAGCTTGATGGCCTCTCAGCAAGAGACCCAGTACTTC. The chain carries TRBV5-1 and TRBJ2-5; unclear D gene. Per germline, CDR1 SGHRS and CDR2 YFSETQ. CDR3 length equals 15 residues. V lost 1 base, J lost 2 bases, and 12 bases lay in between. The full variable domain, its missing parts supplied by reference TRBV5-1 and TRBJ2-5, is KAGVTQTPRYLIKTRGQQVTLSCSPISGHRSVSWYQQTPGQGLQFLFEYFSETQRNKGNFPGRFSGRQFSNSRSEMNVSTLELGDSALYLCASSLMASQQETQYFGPGTRLLVL.

This chain connects TRBV5-1 to TRBJ1-1, with D perhaps matching TRBD1 (5 bases). CDR1 and CDR2 from the germline V gene are SGHRS and YFSETQ. The CDR3 sequence is 18 residues long. V was shortened by 5 bases and J by 0 bases, with 23 bases between the two germline ends. CDR3 region: CASRQGLGVPDMNTEAFF. CDR3 sequence (DNA): TGCGCCAGCAGGCAAGGTCTAGGGGTACCTGATATGAACACTGAAGCTTTCTTT.

The chain couples TRBV14 to TRBJ1-2; weak D call: TRBD1 (5 bases). V shed 0 bases and J shed 5 bases, with 22 bases lying between them. This CDR3 spans 18 amino acids. Germline V gene lookup returns CDR1 SGHDN and CDR2 FVKESK. CDR3 bases: TGTGCCAGCAGCCAAGAGCCGCCGCGTGGGGGAGGGAGGTATGGCTACACCTTC. Translation: CASSQEPPRGGGRYGYTF.

The chain uses TRBV30 and TRBJ2-4; 8 nucleotides match TRBD1. The CDR3 runs to 15 residues. V gave up 3 bases and J gave up 8 bases; unmatched junction bases: 12. Germline CDR1 is GTSNPN and CDR2 is SVGIG (reference sequence). CDR3: CAWSPVGRGPDIQYF. CDR3 nucleotides: TGTGCCTGGAGCCCTGTCGGCAGGGGGCCGGACATTCAGTACTTC.

The table lists this clone with a few counts. The chain carries TRBV29-1 and TRBJ2-1; the D gene is possibly TRBD2 (5 bases). The CDR3 runs 13 residues. The germline gives CDR1 SQVTM, CDR2 ANQGSEA. The V gene lost 5 bases and the J gene lost 6 bases, with 14 bases spanning the gap. CDR3 residues: CSVLVGEGNEQFF. DNA of the CDR3: TGCAGCGTTCTGGTGGGAGAAGGCAATGAGCAGTTCTTC.

The chain joins TRBV5-1 to TRBJ2-7; D possibly corresponds to TRBD2 (6 bases). In germline, CDR1 is SGHRS, CDR2 YFSETQ. There are 14 residues in the CDR3. V gave up 3 bases and J gave up 2 bases, with 12 bases separating them. The CDR3 loop is CASSSHGGTYEQYF. CDR3 DNA sequence: TGCGCCAGCAGCTCCCACGGGGGTACCTACGAGCAGTACTTC.